This T cell receptor (beta chain) was documented in a study of T cell repertoires in cytomegalovirus infection. Study background: Recently identified HLA-C-restricted CMV epitopes were among the peptides used. Shared public TCR beta signatures pointed to both CMV infection and a matching HLA type. Study-wide findings and caveats: Predominance within the ex vivo response was attributable to HLA-C-restricted CMV-specific TCR beta clonotypes. There were carriers of CMV plus the relevant HLA, and cumulative public TCR beta family frequency identified them.

Each CDR3 protein gets one entry after TCRdb re-called the reads with MiXCR. The sample consists of a few hundred thousand distinct CDR3 sequences, approximately 40% of them appearing once. In this sample, this clonotype turned up a few times. The antigen remains unidentified. The source was cultured PBMCs, collected from culture after CMV antigen stimulation. The receptor's source is a human donor in good health (CMV status not recorded). Some clones in this sample may be carry-over from other donors' samples.

For the CDR3, the DNA is TGTGCCAGCAGCCTGGGACGGACTTCTAGCACAGATACGCAGTATTTT. It specifies CASSLGRTSSTDTQYF. The chain employs TRBV11-3 and TRBJ2-3; D may be TRBD1 or TRBD2 (5 bases each). Germline V gene sequence: CDR1 SGHNT, CDR2 YENEEA. This CDR3 region has 16 residues. Deletions cut 5 bases from V and 0 bases from J, with 15 bases between.